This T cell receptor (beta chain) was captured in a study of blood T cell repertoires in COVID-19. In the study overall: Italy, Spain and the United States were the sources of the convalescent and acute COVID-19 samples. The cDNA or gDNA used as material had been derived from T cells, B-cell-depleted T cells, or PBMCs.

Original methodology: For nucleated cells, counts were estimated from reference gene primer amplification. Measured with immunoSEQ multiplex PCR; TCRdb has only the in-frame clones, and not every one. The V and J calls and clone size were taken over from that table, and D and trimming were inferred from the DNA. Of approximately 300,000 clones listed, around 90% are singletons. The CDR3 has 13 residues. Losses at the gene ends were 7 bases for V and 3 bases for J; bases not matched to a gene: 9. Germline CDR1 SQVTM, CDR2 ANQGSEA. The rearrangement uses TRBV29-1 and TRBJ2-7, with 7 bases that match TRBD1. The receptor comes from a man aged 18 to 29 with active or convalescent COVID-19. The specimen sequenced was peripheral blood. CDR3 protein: CSATPRGFYEQYF. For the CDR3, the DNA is TGCAGCGCTACCCCCAGGGGGTTCTACGAGCAGTACTTC.